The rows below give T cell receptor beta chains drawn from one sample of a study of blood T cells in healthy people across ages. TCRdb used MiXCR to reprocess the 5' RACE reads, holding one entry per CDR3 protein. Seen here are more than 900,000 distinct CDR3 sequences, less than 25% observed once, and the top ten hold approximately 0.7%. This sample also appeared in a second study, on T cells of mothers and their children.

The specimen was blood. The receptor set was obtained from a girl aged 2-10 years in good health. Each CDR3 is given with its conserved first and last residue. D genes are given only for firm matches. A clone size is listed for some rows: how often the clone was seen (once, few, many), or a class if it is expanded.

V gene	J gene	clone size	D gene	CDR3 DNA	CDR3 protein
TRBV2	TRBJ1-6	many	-	TGTGCCAGCAGCAGACAGAGATTTAATTCACCCCTCCACTTT	CASSRQRFNSPLHF
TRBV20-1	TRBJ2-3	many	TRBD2	TGCAGTGCTAGAGATCTAGCGGTCACAGATACGCAGTATTTT	CSARDLAVTDTQYF
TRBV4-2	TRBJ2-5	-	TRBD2	TGTGCCAGCAGCCAACGACTAGCGGAGGGGACCCAGTACTTC	CASSQRLAEGTQYF
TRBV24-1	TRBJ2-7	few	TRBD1	TGTGCCACCAGTGATGGGGGGACAGGGAAAAACTTC	CATSDGGTGKNF
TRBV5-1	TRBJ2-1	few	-	TGCGCCAGCAGCGATGGAGTCGGTCATGAGCAGTTCTTC	CASSDGVGHEQFF
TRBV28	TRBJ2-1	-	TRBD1	TGTGCCAGCAGCCGACAGGGGGCGAGAAATGAGCAGTTCTTC	CASSRQGARNEQFF
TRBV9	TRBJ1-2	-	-	TGTGCCAGCAGCGAGAAGCAGGCGCCCTATGGCTACACCTTC	CASSEKQAPYGYTF
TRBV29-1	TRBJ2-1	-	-	TGCAGCGTTCCTTTGGGGGGTTACAATGAGCAGTTCTTC	CSVPLGGYNEQFF
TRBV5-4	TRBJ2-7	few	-	TGTGCCAGCAGCCCCCGGGTGGGTCTCAGCTCCTACGAGCAGTACTTC	CASSPRVGLSSYEQYF
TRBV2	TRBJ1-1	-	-	TGTGCCACCTTACCCAGGGCAGGGAGGACTGAAGCTTTCTTT	CATLPRAGRTEAFF
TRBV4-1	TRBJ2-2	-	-	TGCGCCAGCAGCCAAGTGTCTTTAGTGGAGCTGTTTTTT	CASSQVSLVELFF
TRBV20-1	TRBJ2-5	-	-	TGCAGTGCTAGGTTATCCGAGACCCAGTACTTC	CSARLSETQYF
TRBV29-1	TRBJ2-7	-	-	TGCAGCGTTGTTGGCACATCCTACGAGCAGTACTTC	CSVVGTSYEQYF
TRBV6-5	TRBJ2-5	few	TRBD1	TGTGCCAGCAGTTACACTACCGAAGGGGGCCGGGAGACCCAGTACTTC	CASSYTTEGGRETQYF
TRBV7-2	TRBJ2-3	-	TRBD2	TGTGCCAGCAGCTTCAGGGCTAGCGGGAACACAGATACGCAGTATTTT	CASSFRASGNTDTQYF
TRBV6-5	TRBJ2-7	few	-	TGTGCCAGCATGACTCTTGCCGGGACCGAGCAGTACTTC	CASMTLAGTEQYF
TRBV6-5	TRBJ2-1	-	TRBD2	TGTGCCAGCAGTTACGGAATTTATGGGACTAGCGGGGGGGACAATGAGCAGTTCTTC	CASSYGIYGTSGGDNEQFF
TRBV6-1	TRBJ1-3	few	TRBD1	TGTGCCAGCAGTGACCGGGACAGGGATCCTGGAAACACCATATATTTT	CASSDRDRDPGNTIYF
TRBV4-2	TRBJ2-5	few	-	TGTGCCAGTGCGCGGATTGACCCTACACCGGGGGAGCAGTACTTC	CASARIDPTPGEQYF
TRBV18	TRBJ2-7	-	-	TGTGCCAGCTCACCACCATGGGCAGGGGATCCCTACGAGCAGTACTTC	CASSPPWAGDPYEQYF
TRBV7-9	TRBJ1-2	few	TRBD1	TGTGCCAGCAGTTCCGGGACAGGGGAGGATTATGGCTACACCTTC	CASSSGTGEDYGYTF
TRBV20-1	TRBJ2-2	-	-	TGCAGTGCTAGACGGCTAGCACGAGACGCGAACACCGGGGAGCTGTTTTTT	CSARRLARDANTGELFF
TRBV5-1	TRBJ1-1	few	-	TGCGCCAGCAGCTTGGTTGTGGGAGCTGAAGCTTTCTTT	CASSLVVGAEAFF
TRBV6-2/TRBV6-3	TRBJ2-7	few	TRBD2	TGTGCCAGCTTAGGAACTAGCGGCGAGCAGTACTTC	CASLGTSGEQYF
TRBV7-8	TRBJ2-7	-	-	TGTGCCAGCAGCTTAGAGAGCTCTCCAGCTACCTACGAGCAGTACTTC	CASSLESSPATYEQYF
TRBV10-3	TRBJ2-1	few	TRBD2	TGTGCCATCAGTGAGTCGACTAGCGGGGGGGCATTCTCCTACAATGAGCAGTTCTTC	CAISESTSGGAFSYNEQFF
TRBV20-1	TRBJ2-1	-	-	TGCAGTGCTATTCAGGGGACTTCCTACAATGAGCAGTTCTTC	CSAIQGTSYNEQFF
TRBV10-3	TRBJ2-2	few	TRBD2	TGTGCCATCAGTGAGAGCGGGGGGCCGAACACCGGGGAGCTGTTTTTT	CAISESGGPNTGELFF
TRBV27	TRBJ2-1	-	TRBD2	TGTGCCAGCAGTACCTTACTGACTAGCGGGGCTGAGCAGTTCTTC	CASSTLLTSGAEQFF
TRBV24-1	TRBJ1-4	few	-	TGTGCCACCGGAACCGGGACGGAGGGGGAAAAACTGTTTTTT	CATGTGTEGEKLFF
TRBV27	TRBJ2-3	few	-	TGTGCCAGCAGTTGGCAGGACGCATATACGCAGTATTTT	CASSWQDAYTQYF
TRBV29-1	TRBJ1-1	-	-	TGCAGCGCCTTGAGATCGGTAACTGAAGCTTTCTTT	CSALRSVTEAFF
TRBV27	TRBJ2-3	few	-	TGTGCCAGCAGCCCCTTGAGGGCGGGGACAGATACGCAGTATTTT	CASSPLRAGTDTQYF
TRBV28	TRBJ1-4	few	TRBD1	TGTGCCAGCAGTTTATGGGACGACAGGGGCAGCGGGGGAAAACTGTTTTTT	CASSLWDDRGSGGKLFF
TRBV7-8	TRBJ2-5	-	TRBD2	TGTGCCAGCAGATATAGGTGGGGGGGGCAAGAGACCCAGTACTTC	CASRYRWGGQETQYF
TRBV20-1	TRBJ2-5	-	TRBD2	TGCAGTGCTACCCCGGCTAGCGGGGGGGATGAGACCCAGTACTTC	CSATPASGGDETQYF
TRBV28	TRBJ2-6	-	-	TGTGCCAGCAGTTTAGTTGAGGGTTTAGCTGGGGCCAACGTCCTGACTTTC	CASSLVEGLAGANVLTF
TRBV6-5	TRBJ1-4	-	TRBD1	TGTGCCAGCAGTTACTTAGGGACAGGGAAAGGTGAAAAACTGTTTTTT	CASSYLGTGKGEKLFF
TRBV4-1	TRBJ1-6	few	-	TGCGCCAGCAGCCAAGAGCCAGCGAATCCTTCACCCCTCCACTTT	CASSQEPANPSPLHF
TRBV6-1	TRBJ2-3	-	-	TGTGCCAGCATAGGGTCTAGCACAGATACGCAGTATTTT	CASIGSSTDTQYF
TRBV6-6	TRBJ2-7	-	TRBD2	TGTGCCAGCAGTAAAACGGGGGGCGAGCAGTACTTC	CASSKTGGEQYF
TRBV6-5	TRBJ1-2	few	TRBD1	TGTGCCAGCAGTCTTAGGGACAGGGGGATCTACACCTTC	CASSLRDRGIYTF
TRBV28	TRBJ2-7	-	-	TGTGCCAGCAGTATCACTGGCCACCACTACGAGCAGTACTTC	CASSITGHHYEQYF